The subject of this entry is one TCR beta chain. Those who participated ranged in age from roughly 18 to 90 years and resided in 20 to 30 US areas. Trimming cost V 5 bases and J 4 bases, with 12 bases left between them. Germline CDR1 is LNHDA and CDR2 is SQIVND (reference sequence). The CDR3 sequence is 13 residues long. The sample is drawn from a study of blood T cell repertoires in COVID-19. In the original analysis: Reference gene primer amplification gave estimated nucleated cell counts. Assay: immunoSEQ multiplex PCR; the TCRdb copy retains only in-frame clones and omits some. V, J and clone size are taken as reported in that table, and D and trimming were inferred from the DNA itself. The sample lists about 82,000 clones; around nine tenths were seen once.

The specimen was PBMCs or T cells enriched from blood (not recorded which). V gene TRBV19 combines with J gene TRBJ2-7, with TRBD1 as a possible D gene (5 bases). The receptor comes from a woman aged 45-59 years with acute COVID-19. CDR3 in amino acids: CASSYDGQYEQYF. The CDR3 region has the DNA TGTGCCAGTAGTTATGACGGACAATACGAGCAGTACTTC.